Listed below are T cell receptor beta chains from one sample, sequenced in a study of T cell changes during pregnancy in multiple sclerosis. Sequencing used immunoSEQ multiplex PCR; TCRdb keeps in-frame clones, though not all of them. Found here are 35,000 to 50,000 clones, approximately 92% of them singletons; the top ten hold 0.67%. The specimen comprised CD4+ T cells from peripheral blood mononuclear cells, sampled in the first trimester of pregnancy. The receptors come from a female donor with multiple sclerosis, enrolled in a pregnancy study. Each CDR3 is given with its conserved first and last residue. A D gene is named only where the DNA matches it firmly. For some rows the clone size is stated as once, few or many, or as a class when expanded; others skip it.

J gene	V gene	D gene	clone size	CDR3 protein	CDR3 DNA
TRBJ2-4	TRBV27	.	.	CASRTDSLIQYF	TGTGCCAGCAGAACAGACAGTCTCATTCAGTACTTC
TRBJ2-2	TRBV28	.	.	CASSLGGRTGELFF	TGTGCCAGCAGTTTGGGGGGAAGGACCGGGGAGCTGTTTTTT
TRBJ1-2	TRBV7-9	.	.	CASSLAVTDYGYTF	TGTGCCAGCAGCTTAGCGGTCACAGACTATGGCTACACCTTC
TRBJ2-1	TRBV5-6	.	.	CASSLRLLASSYNEQFF	TGTGCCAGCAGCTTACGGTTACTAGCAAGCTCCTACAATGAGCAGTTCTTC
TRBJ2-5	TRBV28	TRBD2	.	CASSLSLRLASETQYF	TGTGCCAGCAGTTTAAGCTTACGACTAGCCTCAGAGACCCAGTACTTC
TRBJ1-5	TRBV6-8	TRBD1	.	CASSKDRLVDQPQHF	TGTGCCAGCAGCAAGGACAGGTTGGTCGATCAGCCCCAGCATTTT
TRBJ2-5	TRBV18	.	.	CASSPIIQGGETQYF	TGTGCCAGCTCACCAATAATCCAGGGTGGAGAGACCCAGTACTTC
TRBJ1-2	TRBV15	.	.	CATSRDQLHGYTF	TGTGCCACCAGCAGAGATCAACTCCATGGCTACACCTTC
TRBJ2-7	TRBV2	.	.	CASSEASYEQYF	TGTGCCAGCAGTGAAGCGAGCTACGAGCAGTACTTC
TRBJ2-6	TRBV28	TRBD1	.	CASSFVRGLGANVLTF	TGTGCCAGCAGTTTCGTAAGGGGGCTTGGGGCCAACGTCCTGACTTTC
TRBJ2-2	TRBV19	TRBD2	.	CASSIIAGTGELFF	TGTGCCAGTAGTATCATAGCGGGAACCGGGGAGCTGTTTTTT
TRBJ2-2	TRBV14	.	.	CASSLLGPGELFF	TGTGCCAGCAGCCTGCTGGGGCCCGGGGAGCTGTTTTTT
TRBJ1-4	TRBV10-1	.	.	CATKREGSCSTNEKLFF	TGCGCTACCAAGAGGGAAGGGAGTTGCTCAACTAATGAAAAACTGTTTTTT
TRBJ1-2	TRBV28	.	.	CASSGENYGYTF	TGTGCCAGCTCTGGGGAGAACTATGGCTACACCTTC
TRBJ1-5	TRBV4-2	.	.	CASSQVDVGGQPQHF	TGTGCCAGCAGCCAAGTCGACGTGGGGGGACAGCCCCAGCATTTT
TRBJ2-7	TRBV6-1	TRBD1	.	CASSATGAALLEQYF	TGTGCCAGCAGTGCGACAGGGGCCGCCCTCCTCGAGCAGTACTTC
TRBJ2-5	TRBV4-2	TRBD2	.	CASSQPGLAGGLETQYF	TGTGCCAGCAGCCAACCGGGACTAGCGGGAGGGCTAGAGACCCAGTACTTC
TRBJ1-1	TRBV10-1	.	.	CASSGGGWYTEAFF	TGCGCCAGCAGTGGGGGGGGTTGGTACACTGAAGCTTTCTTT
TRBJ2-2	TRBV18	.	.	CASSPPQFTGELFF	TGTGCCAGCTCACCTCCCCAGTTCACCGGGGAGCTGTTTTTT
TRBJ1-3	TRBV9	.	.	CASSVSDYDSGNTIYF	TGTGCCAGCAGCGTCTCAGATTACGACTCTGGAAACACCATATATTTT
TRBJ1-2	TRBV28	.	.	CASSDGQSIYGYTF	TGTGCCAGCAGTGACGGACAAAGTATCTATGGCTACACCTTC
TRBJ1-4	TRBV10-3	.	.	CAIRDTGKSGEKLFF	TGTGCCATCAGAGATACAGGGAAGTCAGGTGAAAAACTGTTTTTT
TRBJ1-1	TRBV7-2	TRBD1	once	CASSLGTGGGTEAFF	TGTGCCAGCAGCCTGGGGACAGGAGGGGGAACTGAAGCTTTCTTT
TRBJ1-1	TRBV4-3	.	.	CASSQLSGPAEAFF	TGCGCCAGCAGCCAACTTTCAGGGCCGGCTGAAGCTTTCTTT
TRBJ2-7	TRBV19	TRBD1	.	CALKPPGQGDHEQYF	TGTGCCCTCAAACCGCCGGGACAGGGGGACCACGAGCAGTACTTC
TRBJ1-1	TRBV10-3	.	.	CAISAVGEMNTEAFF	TGTGCCATCAGTGCCGTTGGTGAGATGAACACTGAAGCTTTCTTT
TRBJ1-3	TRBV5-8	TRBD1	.	CASSRDRGNTIYF	TGTGCCAGCAGCCGGGACAGGGGAAACACCATATATTTT
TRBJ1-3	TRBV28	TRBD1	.	CASSPRTGPGNTIYF	TGTGCCAGCAGTCCGCGGACAGGGCCGGGAAACACCATATATTTT
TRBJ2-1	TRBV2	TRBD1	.	CASLRDRPYNEQFF	TGTGCCAGTCTCCGGGACAGACCATACAATGAGCAGTTCTTC
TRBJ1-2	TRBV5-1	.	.	CASSLGGVAGYTF	TGCGCCAGCAGCTTGGGGGGAGTTGCCGGCTACACCTTC
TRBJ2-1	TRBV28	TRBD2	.	CASSPGQSGSNEQFF	TGTGCCAGCAGTCCCGGGCAGAGCGGGAGCAATGAGCAGTTCTTC
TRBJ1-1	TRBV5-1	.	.	CASSFGGTVNTEAFF	TGCGCCAGCAGCTTCGGGGGAACGGTGAACACTGAAGCTTTCTTT
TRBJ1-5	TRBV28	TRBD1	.	CASSPTGVSNQPQHF	TGTGCCAGCAGCCCGACAGGGGTCAGCAATCAGCCCCAGCATTTT
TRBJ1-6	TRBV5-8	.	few	CASTFATYNSPLHF	TGTGCCAGCACCTTCGCGACTTATAATTCACCCCTCCACTTT
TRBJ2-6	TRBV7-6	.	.	CASRSGGAVGANVLTF	TGTGCCAGCAGATCTGGGGGCGCGGTAGGGGCCAACGTCCTGACTTTC
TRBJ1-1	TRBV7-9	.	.	CASSLVGTGPFGTEAFF	TGTGCCAGCAGCTTAGTGGGAACAGGGCCGTTTGGCACTGAAGCTTTCTTT
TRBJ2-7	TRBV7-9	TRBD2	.	CASSLGGSGSAYEQYF	TGTGCCAGCAGCTTAGGGGGTAGCGGGAGTGCATACGAGCAGTACTTC
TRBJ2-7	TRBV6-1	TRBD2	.	CASRRGLAVTYEQYF	TGTGCCAGCAGGAGGGGCCTAGCGGTAACCTACGAGCAGTACTTC